The 29 T cell receptor beta chains presented below share a single source sample, sequenced in a study of T cell responses to AZD1222 COVID-19 vaccine (dated by TCRdb to about 2021). The library came from the immunoSEQ multiplex PCR assay. TCRdb holds this immuneACCESS table with in-frame rearrangements only. Some clones are missing; in checked studies, unresolved V genes explain under half, and the rest has no known cause. The sample table holds about 110,000 clones, of which more than 70% were seen once. In total, the top ten clones hold 4% to 5.5% of the sample. This specimen's time point label, per the study, means: about 28 days (+/-7) after the second vaccine dose. The specimen was peripheral blood, collected 28 days after the second AZD1222 dose. The receptors stem from an adult who received the AZD1222 COVID-19 vaccine.

J is TRBJ2-3 and V is TRBV9, with 13 bases fitting TRBD2. In germline, CDR1 is SGDLS, CDR2 YYNGEE. CDR3 length: 16 residues. J was trimmed by 9 bases and V by 5 bases; bases with no gene match: 12. CDR3 nucleotide sequence: TGTGCCAGCAGTCCGGGCTGGACTAGCGGGAGTGTGACGCAGTATTTT. Its protein product is CASSPGWTSGSVTQYF.

V is TRBV21-1 and J is TRBJ1-1. TRBV21-1 represents a pseudogene. The CDR3 is 14 residues long. The CDR3 reads CASRKAVPNTEAFF. For the CDR3, the DNA is TGTGCCAGCAGGAAGGCGGTCCCGAACACTGAAGCTTTCTTT.

The chain carries TRBV21-1 and TRBJ2-7. TRBV21-1 is labeled a pseudogene. This CDR3 contains 12 residues. The CDR3 nucleotides are TGTGCCAGCAGCAAAGGGGTGGACGAGCAGTACTTC. This encodes CASSKGVDEQYF.

The chain links TRBV9 to TRBJ2-3, with 11 bases lining up with TRBD2. The germline CDR1 and CDR2 sequences are SGDLS and YYNGEE. The ends lost 4 bases at V and 0 bases at J; junction bases unmatched: 7. This CDR3 is built from 17 residues. CDR3 residues: CASSPPRLAGSTDTQYF. CDR3 sequence (DNA): TGTGCCAGCAGCCCACCCCGACTAGCGGGAAGCACAGATACGCAGTATTTT.

The gene calls are TRBV7-9 and TRBJ2-5, with D unclear. CDR1 is SEHNR and CDR2 is FQNEAQ in the germline V gene (reference sequence). The CDR3 is made up of 14 amino acids. Trimming left V 1 base short and J 3 bases short, with 9 bases between. The CDR3 DNA sequence: TGTGCCAGCAGCTTAGGACGTAGTAAAGAGACCCAGTACTTC. This sequence encodes CASSLGRSKETQYF.

The rearrangement uses TRBV25-1 and TRBJ1-2, with a tentative D call TRBD1 (5 bases). Germline V CDR1 and CDR2: MGHDK, SYGVNS. V was clipped by 1 base and J by 4 bases, with 13 bases between them. This CDR3 has 15 residues. This chain's CDR3 is CASSEFPVGPYGYTF. CDR3 DNA: TGTGCCAGCAGTGAATTCCCAGTGGGACCCTATGGCTACACCTTC.

With respect to this clone: In the same sample, other DNA sequences code for this CDR3. DNA for the CDR3: TGTGCCAGCAGCATCACCGGGGAGCTGTTTTTT. It translates to CASSITGELFF. The rearrangement joins TRBV11-3 to TRBJ2-2; D is unclear. The CDR3 is 11 residues long. Between the trimmed V and J ends, which lost 5 bases and 4 bases, there was a span of 2 bases. CDR1 is SGHNT, CDR2 YENEEA, per germline.

This chain connects TRBV13 to TRBJ1-1; D gene ambiguous. The CDR3 sequence is 13 residues long. V shed 5 bases and J shed 1 base, with 8 bases lying between them. Germline CDR1 is PRHDT and CDR2 is FYEKMQ (reference sequence). The chain's CDR3 is CASSPRPNTEAFF. CDR3 bases: TGTGCCAGCAGCCCCAGACCGAACACTGAAGCTTTCTTT.

The J gene is TRBJ2-5, the V gene TRBV15; 7 nucleotides line up with TRBD2. Germline V gene lookup returns CDR1 LNHNV and CDR2 YYDKDF (reference sequence). CDR3 size: 16 residues. V shed 5 bases and J 5 bases; nucleotides not matched to a gene: 14. The CDR3 here is CATSYEPGLSSETQYF. Here the CDR3 DNA reads TGTGCCACCAGCTATGAACCGGGACTATCATCGGAGACCCAGTACTTC. Using reference TRBV15 and TRBJ2-5 for the parts outside the CDR3, the full variable domain is DAMVIQNPRYQVTQFGKPVTLSCSQTLNHNVMYWYQQKSSQAPKLLFHYYDKDFNNEADTPDNFQSRRPNTSFCFLDIRSPGLGDTAMYLCATSYEPGLSSETQYFGPGTRLLVL.

V usage is TRBV19 and J usage is TRBJ1-2, with D possibly being TRBD1 (5 bases). The CDR3 loop spans 15 amino acids. Germline lookup yields CDR1 LNHDA and CDR2 SQIVND (reference sequence). V lost 2 bases and J lost 3, with 13 bases in between. The CDR3 coding sequence is TGTGCCAGTAGTATACTTGCAGGGTCCGACTATGGCTACACCTTC. Translating it yields CASSILAGSDYGYTF.

The chain has TRBV9 and TRBJ2-7; 9 nucleotides agree with TRBD2. J lost 7 bases, V lost 4 bases, and 9 bases had no gene match. The CDR3 totals 14 residues. Looked up from germline, CDR1 is SGDLS and CDR2 is YYNGEE. The CDR3 DNA is TGTGCCAGCAGCCCCTCGGGACTAGCACGGGAGCAGTACTTC. It encodes CASSPSGLAREQYF.

The genes are TRBV3-1 (or the pseudogene TRBV3-2) and TRBJ2-7; a possible D gene is TRBD1 (5 bases). Trimming left V 4 bases short and J 5 bases short, with 15 bases between. CDR1 is LGHDT and CDR2 is YNNKEL in the germline V gene (reference sequence). This CDR3 has 14 amino acids. CDR3 DNA sequence: TGTGCCAGCAGCCTTCTTGGGCAGGGTAACGAGCAGTACTTC. Protein product: CASSLLGQGNEQYF.

This chain uses TRBV30 with TRBJ2-5; no clear D. CDR3 length: 13 residues. V lost 2 bases and J lost 7, with 14 bases in between. Germline V CDR1 and CDR2: GTSNPN, SVGIG (reference sequence). The CDR3 DNA reads as TGTGCCTGGAGTTCGTCCCCCGAAGGGACCCAGTACTTC. Translation: CAWSSSPEGTQYF. Drawing the rest from reference TRBV30 and TRBJ2-5, the complete variable domain is SQTIHQWPATLVQPVGSPLSLECTVEGTSNPNLYWYRQAAGRGLQLLFYSVGIGQISSEVPQNLSASRPQDRQFILSSKKLLLSDSGFYLCAWSSSPEGTQYFGPGTRLLVL.

This chain joins TRBV27 and TRBJ2-7, with no clear D. The CDR3 has 14 residues. Germline values: CDR1 MNHEY, CDR2 SMNVEV (reference sequence). The ends were cut back, 2 bases at V and 4 bases at J, with 12 bases in the middle. The CDR3 here is CASSLNVVGYEQYF. CDR3 nucleotides: TGTGCCAGCAGTTTAAACGTTGTCGGTTACGAGCAGTACTTC.

V and J are TRBV18 and TRBJ2-2, with 9 bases fitting TRBD1. J lost 6 bases, V lost 1 base, and 12 bases had no gene match. CDR1 is KGHSH, CDR2 LQKENI, per germline. This CDR3 has 18 amino acids. The CDR3, as DNA: TGTGCCAGCTCACCACTTCTAGCCGGGACAGGGAGTTCCGGGGAGCTGTTTTTT. Protein product: CASSPLLAGTGSSGELFF.

This sequence joins TRBV28 and TRBJ1-1, with D unresolved. The germline V and J ends were trimmed by 6 bases and 4 bases, with 6 bases remaining between them. Germline assignment: CDR1 MDHEN and CDR2 SYDVKM. CDR3 length equals 11 residues. Here the CDR3 reads CASSTSTEAFF. In DNA, the CDR3 is TGTGCCAGCAGCACGAGCACTGAAGCTTTCTTT.

This chain joins TRBV7-9 and TRBJ1-3; 8 bases fit TRBD1. The CDR3 covers 16 residues. After removal of 1 base from V and 3 bases from J, the junction contained 5 bases not matched to a gene. Germline CDR1 and CDR2: SEHNR and FQNEAQ (reference sequence). CDR3 sequence: CASSLVRTGSGNTIYF. In nucleotides, the CDR3 is TGTGCCAGCAGCTTAGTGAGGACAGGGAGTGGAAACACCATATATTTT.

The rearrangement links TRBV19 to TRBJ2-3; D assignment may be TRBD1 or TRBD2 (5 bases each). This CDR3 has 16 amino acids. The germline V and J ends were trimmed by 7 bases and 3 bases, with 20 bases remaining between them. The V gene's germline CDR1 is LNHDA and CDR2 SQIVND (reference sequence). The CDR3 nucleotides read TGTGCCAGTATCGACCTCGGGGCGAAGGGGACAGATACGCAGTATTTT. It codes for CASIDLGAKGTDTQYF.

The chain has TRBV6-2 or TRBV6-3 and TRBJ2-1; 8 nucleotides match TRBD2. V was clipped by 5 bases and J by 3 bases; unmatched bases: 9. In germline, CDR1 is MNHEY, CDR2 SVGEGT. The CDR3 has 16 amino acids. The DNA for the CDR3 is TGTGCCAGCAGTGACCGGGGTAGCGGGATCTACAATGAGCAGTTCTTC. It specifies CASSDRGSGIYNEQFF.

The V and J genes are TRBV30 and TRBJ2-1, with D maybe TRBD2 (5 bases). V was pared by 4 bases and J by 9 bases, with 13 bases between. Germline V gene lookup returns CDR1 GTSNPN and CDR2 SVGIG (reference sequence). This CDR3 comprises 12 residues. CDR3 nucleotides: TGTGCCTGGACCCTTATCGAGGGTGAGCAGTTCTTC. Protein sequence: CAWTLIEGEQFF.

This chain joins TRBV5-8 and TRBJ2-7, with D perhaps matching TRBD2 (5 bases). This CDR3 has 14 residues. V was pared by 0 bases and J by 2 bases, with 9 bases between. Germline V CDR1 and CDR2: SGHTS, YDEGEE. In nucleotides, the CDR3 is TGTGCCAGCAGCTTGGGGACTCCAGCCTACGAGCAGTACTTC. Its protein is CASSLGTPAYEQYF.

The chain combines TRBV18 with TRBJ1-5; 9 nucleotides align to TRBD1. The CDR3 spans 15 residues. The trim removed 3 bases at V and 3 bases at J, leaving 3 bases unmatched. The germline gives CDR1 KGHSH, CDR2 LQKENI. CDR3 amino acids: CASSPNRGLNQPQHF. The CDR3 nucleotides are TGTGCCAGCTCACCGAACAGGGGGCTCAATCAGCCCCAGCATTTT.

There are a few counts of this clone. The chain recombines TRBV27 with TRBJ1-2; 7 bases map to TRBD1. This CDR3 contains 14 residues. CDR1 MNHEY and CDR2 SMNVEV come from the germline V gene (reference sequence). V trimming: 5 bases; J trimming: 4 bases; junction bases outside the gene matches: 7. CDR3 nucleotides: TGTGCCAGCAGTACCCGGGACAGCCGCTATGGCTACACCTTC. Its protein product is CASSTRDSRYGYTF.

The chain recombines TRBV5-5 with TRBJ2-3, with 9 bases fitting TRBD2. This CDR3 region has 19 residues. Trimming took 7 bases from V and 1 from J; bases not matched to a gene: 19. Germline V gene data show CDR1 as SGHKS and CDR2 as YYEKEE (reference sequence). The CDR3 sequence is CASGYSYGGRGSGTDTQYF. CDR3 sequence (DNA): TGTGCCAGCGGGTACAGCTATGGCGGGAGGGGCTCGGGCACAGATACGCAGTATTTT.

The J gene is TRBJ1-1, the V gene TRBV28, with D hard to call. The CDR3 has 13 amino acids. The germline V and J ends were trimmed by 7 bases and 1 base, with 10 bases remaining between them. Germline lookup yields CDR1 MDHEN and CDR2 SYDVKM. CDR3 coding DNA: TGTGCCAGCACCACTCCAAGGAACACTGAAGCTTTCTTT. This gives the protein CASTTPRNTEAFF. Full variable domain (rest looked up from reference TRBV28 and TRBJ1-1): DVKVTQSSRYLVKRTGEKVFLECVQDMDHENMFWYRQDPGLGLRLIYFSYDVKMKEKGDIPEGYSVSREKKERFSLILESASTNQTSMYLCASTTPRNTEAFFGQGTRLTVV.

This chain links TRBV5-1 with TRBJ2-3, with 7 bases lining up with TRBD2. Germline values: CDR1 SGHRS, CDR2 YFSETQ. The CDR3 runs to 19 residues. V trimming: 1 base; J trimming: 5 bases; junction bases outside the gene matches: 19. CDR3 in DNA: TGCGCCAGCAGCTTGCCCCCGCGGTGGGATAGCGGGTCCGGAGATACGCAGTATTTT. The encoded protein is CASSLPPRWDSGSGDTQYF.

The gene calls are TRBV7-9 and TRBJ2-5; 13 nucleotides align to TRBD2. V was clipped by 0 bases and J by 2 bases; unmatched bases: 6. CDR1 is SEHNR and CDR2 is FQNEAQ in the germline V gene (reference sequence). This CDR3 has 18 amino acids. CDR3 loop: CASSLALGLAGVQETQYF. For the CDR3, the DNA is TGTGCCAGCAGCTTAGCCCTCGGACTAGCGGGAGTGCAAGAGACCCAGTACTTC.

The genes are TRBV12-5 and TRBJ1-1; 9 nucleotides agree with TRBD1. V was pared by 0 bases and J by 9 bases, with 5 bases of the junction left unmatched. The CDR3 consists of 14 residues. Germline V lookup: CDR1 LGHNT, CDR2 FRNRAP. This chain's CDR3 is CASGLVSGQGKAFF. The CDR3 nucleotides are TGTGCTAGTGGTTTGGTATCGGGACAGGGTAAAGCTTTCTTT.

By share, this clone ranks as medium-sized. The chain has TRBV4-2 and TRBJ2-4; 10 nucleotides match TRBD2. V dropped 1 base and J dropped 0; count of bases not matched to a gene: 9. The germline gives CDR1 LGHNA, CDR2 YNFKEQ. This CDR3 region has 19 residues. CDR3 sequence reads: CASSQGEASGSLAKNIQYF. CDR3 DNA sequence: TGTGCCAGCAGCCAAGGGGAAGCTAGCGGGAGTCTAGCCAAAAACATTCAGTACTTC.